The rows below give T cell receptor beta chains drawn from one sample of a study of beta chain features in type 1 diabetes. Repertoires were generated with immunoSEQ multiplex PCR, while TCRdb's copy carries only in-frame clones and drops some. The data show over 700,000 clones, about a sixth seen once. The sample consisted of naive CD4+ T cells from blood. The source is a woman aged 18 to 35 in good health. Each CDR3 is given with its conserved first and last residue. Rows may omit the clone size; those that give it use once, few, many or a size class.

TRBV28	-	TRBJ2-1	CASSLRWGEQFF
TRBV7-2	-	TRBJ2-1	CASGSGTSGGLYNEQFF
TRBV15	-	TRBJ2-3	CATSRDFRGTSTDTQYF
TRBV29-1	-	TRBJ2-5	CSVDRGQETQYF
TRBV7-2	-	TRBJ2-3	CASSPTGTDTQYF
TRBV7-8	once	TRBJ2-1	CASSLGTSISYNEQFF
TRBV4-3	few	TRBJ2-4	CASSQGLFSLAKNIQYF
TRBV5-1	few	TRBJ2-1	CASSLGTRRGEEQFF
TRBV11-2	few	TRBJ2-2	CASSLEGSANTGELFF
TRBV5-8	-	TRBJ2-3	CASSSRTDTQYF
TRBV18	few	TRBJ2-1	CASSPLWEGPSYNEQFF
TRBV28	few	TRBJ2-7	CASSFGGTSYEQYF
TRBV9	-	TRBJ1-3	CASSPVGQASGNTIYF
TRBV5-8	few	TRBJ2-4	CASSSLGIAKNIQYF
TRBV18	few	TRBJ2-5	CASSPQLSARETQYF
TRBV7-9	-	TRBJ2-7	CASSPEGQSYEQYF
TRBV5-1	few	TRBJ2-1	CASSARLAGVGEQFF
TRBV19	few	TRBJ2-7	CASSIGVPRDEQYF
TRBV18	-	TRBJ1-4	CASSPMRDEKLFF
TRBV9	-	TRBJ2-6	CASSVGGISGANVLTF
TRBV29-1	few	TRBJ2-2	CSVMGGANTGELFF
TRBV5-1	-	TRBJ2-7	CASTYDGTSAYEQYF
TRBV18	-	TRBJ2-4	CASSPDGVAKNIQYF
TRBV9	few	TRBJ2-1	CASSVDSHRLNEQFF
TRBV7-2	few	TRBJ2-7	CASSLAGTSGVYEQYF
TRBV2	-	TRBJ2-1	CASSGTSVYNEQFF
TRBV28	-	TRBJ2-7	CASSSGQGSEQYF
TRBV27	few	TRBJ2-1	CASSFRDRAYNEQFF
TRBV7-9	few	TRBJ1-3	CASSFGRNGKIAGNTIYF
TRBV27	-	TRBJ1-1	CASSPRERNTEAFF
TRBV9	few	TRBJ2-5	CASSVTVRAQETQYF
TRBV13	-	TRBJ2-7	CASSYGRAGPTEQYF
TRBV19	-	TRBJ2-1	CASSTGGFYNEQFF
TRBV7-2	-	TRBJ2-3	CASSLGGTQYF
TRBV4-2	-	TRBJ2-5	CASSQDSRVQETQYF
TRBV19	few	TRBJ1-1	CASSGRETEAFF
TRBV4-2	few	TRBJ2-1	CASSQGRDNEQFF
TRBV18	few	TRBJ2-7	CASSPGTEKYEQYF
TRBV6-6	-	TRBJ1-3	CASRAQGNSGNTIYF
TRBV27	-	TRBJ2-7	CASSLRRQGGFYEQYF
TRBV5-4	-	TRBJ2-7	CASSFDSGTGYEQYF